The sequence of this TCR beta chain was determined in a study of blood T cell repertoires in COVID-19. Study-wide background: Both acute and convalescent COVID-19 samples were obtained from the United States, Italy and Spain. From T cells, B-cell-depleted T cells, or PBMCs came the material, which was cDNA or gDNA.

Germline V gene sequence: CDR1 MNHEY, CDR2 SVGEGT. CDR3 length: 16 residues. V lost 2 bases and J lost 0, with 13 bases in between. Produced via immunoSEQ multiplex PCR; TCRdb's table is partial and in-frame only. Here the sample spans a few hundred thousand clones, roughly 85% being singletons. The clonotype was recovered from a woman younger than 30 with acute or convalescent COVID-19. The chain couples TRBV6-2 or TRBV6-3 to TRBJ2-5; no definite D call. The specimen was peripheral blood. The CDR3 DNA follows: TGTGCCAGCAGTTACATGACGGCCGGGTACCAAGAGACCCAGTACTTC. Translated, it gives CASSYMTAGYQETQYF.